This T cell receptor (beta chain) was captured by sequencing in a study of T cell responses to AZD1222 COVID-19 vaccine. The study, taken as a whole, reports: Researchers took repertoire samples only after the peak T cell response had come. Donors, mostly white British, included more females; clonal diversity was possibly underestimated. Spike was spanned by vaccine-associated CD4 TCRs, which were dominant at 160-218 and 743-854. Nearly half of spike-specific TCRs reportedly go after variant regions that carry no mutations.

Comments on this clone: Its antigen is as yet unknown.

TCRdb's copy holds only in-frame clones and misses some; the assay was immunoSEQ multiplex PCR. The sample holds under 150,000 clones, approximately 94% seen once. Germline assignment: CDR1 SNHLY and CDR2 FYNNEI. The CDR3 length is 14 residues. Trimming removed 7 bases from V and 1 base from J, with 11 bases in between. The rearrangement joins TRBV2 to TRBJ2-1; no definite D call. The TCR originated in an adult in good health. Here the sequenced sample was peripheral blood, taken on day 0 of AZD1222 vaccination. CDR3 in amino acids: CASTSAASYNEQFF. The CDR3 coding sequence is TGTGCCAGCACCAGCGCCGCGTCCTACAATGAGCAGTTCTTC. Supplemented by reference TRBV2 and TRBJ2-1, the full variable domain reads EPEVTQTPSHQVTQMGQEVILRCVPISNHLYFYWYRQILGQKVEFLVSFYNNEISEKSEIFDDQFSVERPDGSNFTLKIRSTKLEDSAMYFCASTSAASYNEQFFGPGTRLTVL.